The entry below describes one T cell receptor beta chain. This CDR3 has 18 residues. V lost 6 bases to trimming and J lost 0 bases; unmatched junction nucleotides: 11. Germline V gives CDR1 SNHLY, CDR2 FYNNEI. The method was immunoSEQ multiplex PCR; TCRdb's version includes in-frame clones alone and lacks a portion of them. The data show around 280,000 clones, with around 87% seen just once and approximately 2% held by the top ten. These data originate in a study of blood T cell repertoires in COVID-19. Sequenced input: peripheral blood. The chain links TRBV2 to TRBJ1-3, with 10 bases fitting TRBD1. The receptor was isolated from a woman in her twenties or thirties who had recovered from COVID-19. The CDR3 DNA is TGTGCCAGCAGGGTGCCGGGACAGGGGAGCGTCTCTGGAAACACCATATATTTT. This encodes CASRVPGQGSVSGNTIYF.